What follows are 17 T cell receptor beta chains derived from one specimen sequenced in a study of blood T cell repertoires in COVID-19. Sequencing was performed with immunoSEQ multiplex PCR; in TCRdb, only in-frame clones are kept and a portion is missing. The table includes a few hundred thousand clones, just under 90% detected once. Sequencing input: peripheral blood. The origin of the receptors is a woman between 50 and 59 years old with COVID-19, enrolled during active disease.

The rearrangement uses TRBV30 and TRBJ1-2, with D hard to call. Trimming removed 4 bases at V and 3 bases at J, with 24 bases between. Germline loops: CDR1 GTSNPN, CDR2 SVGIG (reference sequence). The CDR3 covers 17 residues. This chain's CDR3 is CAWTRGNRFSTDYGYTF. In DNA, the CDR3 is TGTGCCTGGACACGGGGAAATCGGTTCTCTACAGACTATGGCTACACCTTC. The entire variable domain, with the rest obtained from reference TRBV30 and TRBJ1-2, is as follows: SQTIHQWPATLVQPVGSPLSLECTVEGTSNPNLYWYRQAAGRGLQLLFYSVGIGQISSEVPQNLSASRPQDRQFILSSKKLLLSDSGFYLCAWTRGNRFSTDYGYTFGSGTRLTVV.

The rearrangement joins TRBV29-1 to TRBJ1-2; D is unclear. Trimming left V 2 bases short and J 0 bases short, with 13 bases between. Germline V gene lookup returns CDR1 SQVTM and CDR2 ANQGSEA. CDR3 length: 15 amino acids. CDR3 amino acids: CSVEQLGNSNYGYTF. Written as DNA, the CDR3 is TGCAGCGTTGAACAGCTGGGCAATTCTAACTATGGCTACACCTTC.

A note on this clone: The sample contains more than one DNA sequence encoding this CDR3. The chain joins TRBV12-3 or TRBV12-4 to TRBJ1-1, with D unresolved. This CDR3 has 13 residues. The germline V and J ends were trimmed by 1 base and 1 base, with 4 bases remaining between them. The CDR3 here is CASSLGQNTEAFF. As DNA, the CDR3 is TGTGCCAGCAGTTTAGGACAGAACACTGAAGCTTTCTTT.

The rearrangement joins TRBV2 to TRBJ2-1, with D tentatively TRBD1 (6 bases). This CDR3 is 15 amino acids long. Germline-derived CDR1 and CDR2 are SNHLY and FYNNEI. V lost 5 bases, J lost 5 bases, and 16 bases lay in between. The DNA for the CDR3 is TGTGCCAGCAGTTTTAGCCTCCCAGGGGACAATGAGCAGTTCTTC. This codes for CASSFSLPGDNEQFF. Supplemented by reference TRBV2 and TRBJ2-1, the full variable domain reads EPEVTQTPSHQVTQMGQEVILRCVPISNHLYFYWYRQILGQKVEFLVSFYNNEISEKSEIFDDQFSVERPDGSNFTLKIRSTKLEDSAMYFCASSFSLPGDNEQFFGPGTRLTVL.

The chain combines TRBV27 with TRBJ2-5; TRBD2 agrees at 7 bases. Per germline, CDR1 MNHEY and CDR2 SMNVEV (reference sequence). CDR3 length: 16 amino acids. The V and J ends lost 4 bases and 3 bases, in that order; junction bases with no gene match: 11. The CDR3 loop reads CASSSLNGRPKETQYF. CDR3 nucleotides: TGTGCCAGCAGTTCCCTTAACGGGAGGCCCAAAGAGACCCAGTACTTC.

The rearrangement links TRBV27 to TRBJ2-1; a weak D match, TRBD2 (6 bases). CDR1 and CDR2 from the germline V gene are MNHEY and SMNVEV (reference sequence). The CDR3 contains 15 residues. V shed 0 bases and J shed 4 bases, with 10 bases lying between them. As DNA, the CDR3 is TGTGCCAGCAGTTTATCGTCGGGGACTTACAATGAGCAGTTCTTC. Amino acids: CASSLSSGTYNEQFF.

This chain uses TRBV27 with TRBJ1-2; D gene unclear. The germline V gene encodes CDR1 MNHEY and CDR2 SMNVEV (reference sequence). This CDR3 has 15 residues. The germline V and J ends were trimmed by 4 bases and 4 bases, with 16 bases remaining between them. CDR3 amino acids: CASSSPASRIYGYTF. CDR3 DNA: TGTGCCAGCAGTTCCCCCGCCAGCAGGATCTATGGCTACACCTTC.

The chain combines TRBV2 with TRBJ2-5, with a weak D call TRBD2 (5 bases). CDR1 SNHLY and CDR2 FYNNEI come from the germline V gene. V was trimmed by 7 bases and J by 2 bases, leaving 11 bases between them. This CDR3 is built from 13 residues. The CDR3 sequence is CASTSTIQETQYF. The CDR3 DNA reads TGTGCCAGCACTTCGACTATACAAGAGACCCAGTACTTC.

The chain links TRBV5-6 to TRBJ1-2, with 9 bases aligning to TRBD1. The length of the CDR3 is 15 residues. Germline V lookup: CDR1 SGHDT, CDR2 YYEEEE. Trimming removed 5 bases from V and 6 bases from J; junction bases left unmatched: 11. The chain's CDR3 is CASRNRGRLSHGYTF. DNA of the CDR3: TGTGCCAGCAGGAACAGGGGGCGTCTCTCTCATGGCTACACCTTC.

The genes are TRBV29-1 and TRBJ1-1; D is perhaps TRBD1 (5 bases). Germline V lookup: CDR1 SQVTM, CDR2 ANQGSEA. The CDR3 runs to 13 residues. V was cut by 4 bases and J by 5 bases, with 14 bases left in between. This CDR3 is CSVAGQGGTEAFF. CDR3 coding DNA: TGCAGCGTTGCCGGGCAGGGAGGAACTGAAGCTTTCTTT.

V usage is TRBV21-1 and J usage is TRBJ2-1; the tabulated D call, TRBD2, remains unverified against the DNA. TRBV21-1 is a pseudogene. This CDR3 contains 15 residues. DNA for the CDR3: TGTGCCAGCACTAGAATAGCGGGTATCTACAATGAGCAGTTCTTC. It is translated as CASTRIAGIYNEQFF.

The chain couples TRBV10-3 to TRBJ2-2, with D unclear. The ends were cut back, 0 bases at V and 3 bases at J, with 8 bases in the middle. The CDR3 runs 15 residues. CDR1 and CDR2 (germline): ENHRY, SYGVKD. The CDR3 DNA sequence: TGTGCCATCAGTGAGTCGGGCACCCACACCGGGGAGCTGTTTTTT. Its translation is CAISESGTHTGELFF.

J is TRBJ2-3 and V is TRBV5-6; unclear D gene. The germline CDR1 and CDR2 sequences are SGHDT and YYEEEE. The CDR3 totals 12 residues. The V gene lost 1 base and the J gene lost 6 bases, with 6 bases spanning the gap. The DNA for the CDR3 is TGTGCCAGCAGCTTGTCTGTGGATACGCAGTATTTT. It yields the protein CASSLSVDTQYF.

This chain links TRBV30 with TRBJ2-2; 13 positions agree with TRBD2. CDR1 is GTSNPN and CDR2 is SVGIG in the germline V gene (reference sequence). J gave up 4 bases and V 3 bases, and 5 bases lay outside the gene matches. The CDR3 is made up of 16 amino acids. CDR3 residues: CAWSRTSGRATGELFF. In DNA, the CDR3 is TGTGCCTGGAGCCGGACTAGCGGGAGAGCCACCGGGGAGCTGTTTTTT.

This chain joins TRBV29-1 and TRBJ1-2; D is undetermined. This CDR3 comprises 14 residues. The germline V and J ends were trimmed by 1 base and 7 bases, with 16 bases remaining between them. The germline V gene encodes CDR1 SQVTM and CDR2 ANQGSEA. CDR3 bases: TGCAGCGTTGAAGGGCTAGCGACGGCGGGTGGCTACACCTTC. Its protein product is CSVEGLATAGGYTF.

The count of this clone is one. V and J are TRBV18 and TRBJ1-3; 8 bases fit TRBD1. CDR1 KGHSH and CDR2 LQKENI come from the germline V gene. The CDR3 spans 16 residues. V dropped 3 bases and J dropped 0; count of bases not matched to a gene: 4. CDR3 DNA sequence: TGTGCCAGCTCACCCCAGGGGGCGATCTCTGGAAACACCATATATTTT. This gives the protein CASSPQGAISGNTIYF.

This chain connects TRBV19 to TRBJ2-1; 8 nucleotides align to TRBD2. The germline V gene has CDR1 LNHDA and CDR2 SQIVND (reference sequence). Trimming cost V 4 bases and J 10 bases; bases outside gene matches: 12. This CDR3 contains 15 residues. The CDR3 DNA sequence: TGTGCCAGTAGTAGGGGCTACGCGGGAGGTACGGAGCAGTTCTTC. Its translation: CASSRGYAGGTEQFF.